These T cell receptor beta chains were read from a single sample in a study of T-cell reconstitution after alpha-beta-depleted transplantation in children. TCRdb redid the calling of the PCR reads with MiXCR, one entry per CDR3 protein. The sample carries more than 500,000 distinct CDR3 sequences, about an eighth recorded once. The source was PBMCs, mostly from graft donor cells, collected 180 days after TCRalphabeta/CD19-depleted stem cell transplant. Source of these receptors: a female patient aged 2-9 years who had a stem cell transplant for aplastic anemia, so the T cells may come from the graft donor. CDR3s include the opening cysteine and the closing phenylalanine or tryptophan. D genes are given only for firm matches. Rows give clone size only sometimes, using once, few, many, or a class for an expanded clone.

d_call	v_call	j_call	clone_size	cdr3_aa	cdr3_nt
TRBD2	TRBV7-2	TRBJ2-7	few	CASSSQLAGGHEQYF	TGTGCCAGCAGCTCACAACTAGCGGGAGGACACGAGCAGTACTTC
TRBD2	TRBV2	TRBJ2-2	-	CASTLPWASGTGTGELFF	TGTGCCAGCACCCTTCCGTGGGCTAGCGGGACGGGCACCGGGGAGCTGTTTTTT
TRBD2	TRBV5-1	TRBJ2-1	few	CASGRREGYNEQFF	TGCGCCAGCGGGAGGCGGGAGGGCTACAATGAGCAGTTCTTC
TRBD2	TRBV20-1	TRBJ2-3	few	CSATGTSGVTSTDTQYF	TGCAGTGCGACCGGGACTAGCGGGGTGACTAGCACAGATACGCAGTATTTT
TRBD1	TRBV12-3/TRBV12-4	TRBJ2-2	many	CASSRGTGWVGELFF	TGTGCCAGCAGCCGCGGGACAGGGTGGGTCGGGGAGCTGTTTTTT
TRBD2	TRBV6-5	TRBJ2-1	-	CASSYYPSGVYNEQFF	TGTGCCAGCAGTTACTACCCTAGCGGGGTCTACAATGAGCAGTTCTTC
-	TRBV4-2	TRBJ2-5	few	CASSQEDIRETQYF	TGTGCCAGCAGCCAAGAGGACATTCGTGAGACCCAGTACTTC
-	TRBV7-2	TRBJ1-3	few	CASSLTPSSGNTIYF	TGTGCCAGCAGCTTGACCCCGAGCTCTGGAAACACCATATATTTT
TRBD2	TRBV4-3	TRBJ2-1	-	CASSQDRPGTSTNNEQFF	TGCGCCAGCAGCCAAGACCGGCCAGGGACTAGCACGAACAATGAGCAGTTCTTC
TRBD1	TRBV20-1	TRBJ2-1	few	CSARDRALMFTDNEQFF	TGCAGTGCTAGGGACAGGGCACTAATGTTTACTGACAATGAGCAGTTCTTC
TRBD2	TRBV29-1	TRBJ2-1	few	CSVEGLAGFSYNEQFF	TGCAGCGTTGAAGGACTAGCGGGATTTTCCTACAATGAGCAGTTCTTC
-	TRBV29-1	TRBJ1-4	few	CSVEVSGRRNEKLFF	TGCAGCGTTGAAGTGTCGGGACGTCGTAATGAAAAACTGTTTTTT
TRBD1	TRBV5-1	TRBJ2-3	-	CASSIGTGGTDTQYF	TGCGCCAGCAGCATCGGGACAGGAGGCACAGATACGCAGTATTTT
-	TRBV5-5	TRBJ2-1	few	CASGRSGGQPAYNEQFF	TGTGCCAGCGGCCGATCGGGCGGGCAGCCGGCCTACAATGAGCAGTTCTTC
-	TRBV27	TRBJ2-1	once	CASSLSTPHYNEQFF	TGTGCCAGCAGTTTATCGACTCCCCACTACAATGAGCAGTTCTTC
TRBD2	TRBV14	TRBJ2-1	-	CASSFGTSGTYNEQFF	TGTGCCAGCAGTTTCGGGACTAGCGGTACCTACAATGAGCAGTTCTTC
TRBD1	TRBV7-2	TRBJ1-3	few	CASSPRGTGERGNTIYF	TGTGCCAGCAGCCCCCGGGGGACAGGAGAGAGAGGAAACACCATATATTTT
-	TRBV18	TRBJ1-5	-	CASSPPGSNQPQHF	TGTGCCAGCTCACCACCGGGTAGCAATCAGCCCCAGCATTTT
TRBD1	TRBV20-1	TRBJ1-5	-	CSAIRHRGKSNQPQHF	TGCAGTGCGATCCGACACAGGGGAAAGAGCAATCAGCCCCAGCATTTT
-	TRBV5-1	TRBJ2-7	many	CASSLDGVGEQYF	TGCGCCAGCAGCTTGGACGGGGTGGGCGAGCAGTACTTC
TRBD1	TRBV12-3/TRBV12-4	TRBJ2-7	many	CASSTDRGFYEQYF	TGTGCCAGCTCCACTGACAGGGGATTCTACGAGCAGTACTTC
TRBD1	TRBV7-2	TRBJ1-1	-	CASSPWTGGAGTEAFF	TGTGCCAGCAGCCCCTGGACAGGGGGCGCAGGTACTGAAGCTTTCTTT
TRBD2	TRBV19	TRBJ2-1	-	CASSIGLAGGYNEQFF	TGTGCCAGTAGTATCGGCCTGGCGGGGGGGTACAATGAGCAGTTCTTC
-	TRBV20-1	TRBJ2-2	-	CSARLTGTGTGELFF	TGCAGTGCTAGATTGACGGGGACCGGAACCGGGGAGCTGTTTTTT
TRBD2	TRBV20-1	TRBJ2-7	few	CSARGLAGIREQYF	TGCAGTGCTAGAGGTCTAGCGGGAATAAGGGAGCAGTACTTC
-	TRBV29-1	TRBJ1-1	many	CSVEGAQGTEAFF	TGCAGCGTTGAAGGGGCACAGGGTACTGAAGCTTTCTTT
-	TRBV5-5	TRBJ2-3	-	CASSQSPSTDTQYF	TGTGCCAGCAGCCAGTCCCCTAGCACAGATACGCAGTATTTT
-	TRBV20-1	TRBJ2-7	few	CSASAGPFYYEQYF	TGCAGTGCTTCCGCCGGGCCTTTTTACTACGAGCAGTACTTC
-	TRBV7-2	TRBJ1-5	few	CASSLKRDQPQHF	TGTGCCAGCAGCTTAAAGCGGGATCAGCCCCAGCATTTT
TRBD2	TRBV4-2	TRBJ2-1	few	CASSQLLAGHYNEQFF	TGTGCCAGCAGCCAGCTTCTAGCGGGCCACTACAATGAGCAGTTCTTC
TRBD2	TRBV12-3/TRBV12-4	TRBJ2-5	-	CASSSGLAAHQGLETQYF	TGTGCCAGCAGTTCGGGACTAGCGGCCCACCAGGGGCTGGAGACCCAGTACTTC
TRBD1	TRBV7-9	TRBJ2-7	-	CASSGTGTGTYEQYF	TGTGCCAGCAGCGGAACCGGGACAGGGACTTACGAGCAGTACTTC
TRBD2	TRBV5-6	TRBJ2-7	many	CASRNAGRDPDSPYF	TGTGCCAGCAGGAATGCTGGGAGGGACCCAGACAGCCCGTACTTC
TRBD2	TRBV20-1	TRBJ2-2	few	CSALRLAVITGELFF	TGCAGTGCCCTTCGACTAGCGGTTATCACCGGGGAGCTGTTTTTT
-	TRBV3-1	TRBJ1-2	-	CASSQVGGTRSGYTF	TGTGCCAGCAGCCAAGTGGGAGGGACTCGATCTGGCTACACCTTC
TRBD1	TRBV5-1	TRBJ1-2	-	CASSLGTGSFSLYGYTF	TGCGCCAGCAGCTTGGGGACAGGGTCCTTCTCTCTTTATGGCTACACCTTC
TRBD1	TRBV7-2	TRBJ2-1	few	CASSLGGRGRSNEQFF	TGTGCCAGCAGCTTAGGGGGCAGGGGGCGGAGCAATGAGCAGTTCTTC
-	TRBV12-3/TRBV12-4	TRBJ2-5	many	CASKYRVDGKTQYF	TGTGCCAGCAAATACAGGGTAGATGGGAAGACCCAGTACTTC
-	TRBV27	TRBJ1-4	many	CASSSGFGGEKLFF	TGTGCCAGCAGTTCGGGGTTCGGCGGAGAAAAACTGTTTTTT
TRBD1	TRBV12-3/TRBV12-4	TRBJ1-4	-	CASSWGQGDEKLFF	TGTGCCAGCAGTTGGGGACAGGGCGATGAAAAACTGTTTTTT
-	TRBV10-3	TRBJ2-2	few	CAITGVLTGELFF	TGTGCCATCACAGGGGTCCTCACCGGGGAGCTGTTTTTT